This TCR beta chain was identified during a study of low-dose radiotherapy and immunotherapy resistance in tumors. Background on the study: Nivolumab was given to patients as a 240 mg flat dose every two weeks, and ipilimumab at 1 mg/kg every six weeks. Both were delivered intravenously. Cyclophosphamide went in intravenously at 200 mg/m2 every two weeks, one day before radiation and immunotherapy.

Time point reported: before trial treatment. Nivolumab, ipilimumab, aspirin, low-dose cyclophosphamide and low-dose radiotherapy were given to donors. TRAV- and TRBV-specific primers were used for first-strand cDNA, which covered alpha and beta chains. TCRs were put through around 20 PCR cycles of amplification with Phusion. A constant-region primer and the V-primer adapter served as the primer pair. TCRdb re-called the reads through MiXCR, storing one row per CDR3 protein. The sample includes around 80,000 distinct CDR3 sequences, around 18% of them seen just once. CDR1 is SQVTM and CDR2 is ANQGSEA in the germline V gene. The length of the CDR3 is 12 residues. Trimming stripped 4 bases from V and 5 bases from J, with 9 bases between. This clonotype was counted ten times or more.

The sample consisted of PBMCs, taken before treatment. The TCR comes from a male donor with prostate cancer. The chain is built from TRBV29-1 and TRBJ1-5; D might be TRBD1 (6 bases). The CDR3 sequence is CSVASGDQPQHF. In DNA form, the CDR3 reads TGCAGCGTTGCTTCAGGGGATCAGCCCCAGCATTTT.